The T cell receptor beta chain described here comes from a study of OX40 agonist ivuxolimab in advanced cancers. Study-level information: The study enrolled dose-escalation patients with hepatocellular carcinoma, melanoma, renal cell or head and neck cancer. Study observations and caveats: CD4+ T cells averaged fewer expanded clones than CD8+ T cells. Low levels of normalized T-cell clonal expansion also appeared in some nonresponders.

About this clone: Its matching antigen is unknown.

V lost 0 bases and J lost 3, with 6 bases in between. The CDR3 totals 15 residues. Germline loops: CDR1 MRHNA, CDR2 SNTAGT. Clones were sequenced by immunoSEQ multiplex PCR, and TCRdb holds only the in-frame ones, with some missing. Of tens of thousands of clones in the sample, 65% to 85% were seen once. Source: CD4+ or CD8+ T cells sorted from blood, taken in a trial of the OX40 agonist ivuxolimab. The chain is built from TRBV6-4 and TRBJ2-6; D might be TRBD1 (5 bases). This receptor was identified in an adult with an advanced solid tumor such as melanoma, head and neck, liver or kidney cancer. The CDR3 region is CASSDSGDGANVLTF. The CDR3 region has the DNA TGTGCCAGCAGTGACTCAGGGGATGGGGCCAACGTCCTGACTTTC.